The clone carrying this T cell receptor (beta chain) was seen just once. Its target is unknown. The sample originates from a study of blood T cells in healthy people across ages. Study-wide points: Older age went with lower TCR beta diversity per million T cells, in a roughly linear way.

CDR3 length: 15 amino acids. V trimming: 3 bases; J trimming: 6 bases; junction bases outside the gene matches: 5. Using a J-beta primer mix together with a sample-barcoded 5' primer, a second PCR was run for roughly 6 to 12 cycles. A tag from a template-switch adaptor with 12 random nucleotides marked each cDNA molecule. One entry per CDR3 protein results from TCRdb running MiXCR on the 5' RACE reads. This table holds 950,000 to 1,200,000 distinct CDR3 sequences, less than 45% found once. The sample consisted of blood. This receptor was identified in a man aged 18 to 30 in good health. The rearrangement uses TRBV12-3 or TRBV12-4 and TRBJ2-2, with TRBD1 identical over 9 bases. CDR3 in DNA: TGTGCCAGCAGTTTTGGGGACAGGGACGCCGGGGAGCTGTTTTTT. Protein sequence: CASSFGDRDAGELFF.